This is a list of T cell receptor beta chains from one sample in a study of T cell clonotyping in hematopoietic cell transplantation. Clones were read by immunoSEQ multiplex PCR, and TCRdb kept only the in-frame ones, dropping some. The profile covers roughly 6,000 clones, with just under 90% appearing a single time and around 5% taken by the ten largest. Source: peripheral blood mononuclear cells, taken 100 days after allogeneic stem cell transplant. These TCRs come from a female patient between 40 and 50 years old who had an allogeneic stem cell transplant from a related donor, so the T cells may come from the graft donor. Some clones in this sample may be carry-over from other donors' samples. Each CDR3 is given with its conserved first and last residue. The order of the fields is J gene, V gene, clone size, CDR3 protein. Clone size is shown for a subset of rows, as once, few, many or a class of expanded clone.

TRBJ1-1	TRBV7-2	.	CASSLVLGGGTEAFF
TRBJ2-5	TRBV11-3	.	CASSLSKETQYF
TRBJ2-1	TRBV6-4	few	CASSEAAGGYNEQFF
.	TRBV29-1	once	CSVEARQGYEQYF
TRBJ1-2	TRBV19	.	CASSMRDRDGYTF
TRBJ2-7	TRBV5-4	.	CASSSPAGAGEQYF
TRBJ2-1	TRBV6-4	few	CASSRDAGGPYNEQFF
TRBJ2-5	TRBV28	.	CASSLLAARETQYF
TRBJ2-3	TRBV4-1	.	CASSQVFSGTDTQYF
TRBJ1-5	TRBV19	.	CASSRGTANQPQHF
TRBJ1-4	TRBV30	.	CACQPNEKLFF
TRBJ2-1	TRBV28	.	CASSLPLPPRSHEQFF
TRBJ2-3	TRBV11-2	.	CASSKHRWTGEGADTQYF
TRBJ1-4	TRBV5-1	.	CASSLRAQGLFLATNEKLFF
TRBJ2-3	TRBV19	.	CASSIGTGGFTDTQYF
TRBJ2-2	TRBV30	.	CAWSYGLAGAVGELFF
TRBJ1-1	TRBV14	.	CASSLLGVVTEAFF
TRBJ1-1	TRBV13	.	CASSLGGRTEAFF
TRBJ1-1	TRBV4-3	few	CASSQGDRGPNTEAFF
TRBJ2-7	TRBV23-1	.	CASSQWAQGTFYEQYF
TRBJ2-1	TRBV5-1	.	CASSPGVTDNEQFF
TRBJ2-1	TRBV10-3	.	CAISGLLAAKNNEQFF
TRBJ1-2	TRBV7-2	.	CASSLIRQGPRGYTF
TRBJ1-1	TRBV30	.	CAWRTGWFEAFF
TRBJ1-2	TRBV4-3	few	CASSQELGQGGLAYGYTF
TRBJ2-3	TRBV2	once	CASSPTGGADTQYF
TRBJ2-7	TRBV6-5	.	CASKGGISSLEQYF
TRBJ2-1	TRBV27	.	CASSPSGRPEGEQFF
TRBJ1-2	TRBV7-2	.	CASSLQGTAANYGYTF